This record looks at one TCR beta chain sequence and its context. Germline-derived CDR1 and CDR2 are SNHLY and FYNNEI. Trimming took 6 bases from V and 5 from J; bases not matched to a gene: 1. The CDR3 covers 13 residues. This sample is drawn from a study of blood T cell repertoires in COVID-19. Study background: Both acute and convalescent COVID-19 samples were obtained from the United States, Italy and Spain. PBMCs, B-cell-depleted T cells, or T cells were the source of the cDNA or gDNA that made up the material.

In the source study's methods: Quantification of nucleated cells was approximated via reference gene primer amplification. Assay used: immunoSEQ multiplex PCR; TCRdb lists only in-frame clones, some missing. V, J and clone size were drawn from that table, and D and trimming were deduced from the DNA. The repertoire has around 200,000 clones, roughly nine tenths of them found once; the top ten carry less than 25%. The chain uses TRBV2 and TRBJ1-5; the match to TRBD1 covers 10 bases. The sequenced sample consisted of peripheral blood. The receptor comes from a man in his sixties or seventies with active or convalescent COVID-19. The CDR3 here is CASSGQGDQPQHF. CDR3 coding DNA: TGTGCCAGCAGCGGACAGGGGGATCAGCCCCAGCATTTT.